This T cell receptor beta chain was sequenced during a study of blood T cell repertoires in COVID-19. Trimming removed 5 bases at V and 2 bases at J, with 13 bases between. CDR3 length: 14 amino acids. Germline V gene lookup returns CDR1 LNHDA and CDR2 SQIVND (reference sequence). Clones were read by immunoSEQ multiplex PCR, and TCRdb kept only the in-frame ones, dropping some. Counted here are 270,000 or so clones, around 82% occurring once; the ten biggest clones make up approximately 9%. The chain employs TRBV19 and TRBJ2-7; D perhaps matches TRBD1 (6 bases). The TCR was taken from a human donor in a cohort sampled during active COVID-19. Specimen: peripheral blood. CDR3 residues: CASSPYTGPYEQYF. The CDR3 DNA is TGTGCCAGTAGTCCGTATACAGGGCCCTACGAGCAGTACTTC.